The 18 T cell receptor beta chains given below trace back to one sample, sequenced in a study of blood T cell repertoires in COVID-19. The repertoire was sequenced with immunoSEQ multiplex PCR; TCRdb's copy has only in-frame clones and lacks some. This repertoire shows more than 95,000 clones, 70% to 90% found once; its top ten account for around 3.5%. Specimen: peripheral blood. The receptors come from a human donor in a cohort sampled during active COVID-19.

The gene calls are TRBV5-4 and TRBJ2-1; 14 bases are shared with TRBD2. The J segment lost 3 bases and the V segment lost 7 bases, leaving 6 bases of the junction unmatched. CDR3 length: 16 residues. The V gene's germline CDR1 is SGHNT and CDR2 YYREEE (reference sequence). CDR3 DNA sequence: TGTGCCAGCGGGACTAGCGGGAGAAATAGCTACAATGAGCAGTTCTTC. Encoded protein: CASGTSGRNSYNEQFF. Filled out from reference TRBV5-4 and TRBJ2-1, the complete variable domain reads ETGVTQSPTHLIKTRGQQVTLRCSSQSGHNTVSWYQQALGQGPQFIFQYYREEENGRGNFPPRFSGLQFPNYSSELNVNALELDDSALYLCASGTSGRNSYNEQFFGPGTRLTVL.

With respect to this clone: The sample holds other DNA sequences that translate to the same CDR3. The chain has TRBV5-1 and TRBJ2-7, with 11 positions matching TRBD2. The V gene's germline CDR1 is SGHRS and CDR2 YFSETQ. CDR3 length equals 14 residues. V dropped 4 bases and J dropped 4; count of bases not matched to a gene: 4. The CDR3 nucleotides read TGCGCCAGCAGCCTTAGCGGGGGGGCTTACGAGCAGTACTTC. Protein sequence: CASSLSGGAYEQYF. The full variable domain, its missing parts supplied by reference TRBV5-1 and TRBJ2-7, is KAGVTQTPRYLIKTRGQQVTLSCSPISGHRSVSWYQQTPGQGLQFLFEYFSETQRNKGNFPGRFSGRQFSNSRSEMNVSTLELGDSALYLCASSLSGGAYEQYFGPGTRLTVT.

The chain links TRBV3-1 (or the pseudogene TRBV3-2) to TRBJ2-7, with 7 bases fitting TRBD1. This CDR3 spans 16 amino acids. CDR1 LGHDT and CDR2 YNNKEL come from the germline V gene (reference sequence). Trimming at V came to 0 bases and at J to 2 bases, leaving 7 bases not matched to a gene. The CDR3 here is CASSQDNEGATYEQYF. DNA for the CDR3: TGTGCCAGCAGCCAAGATAATGAGGGGGCGACCTACGAGCAGTACTTC.

The chain links TRBV5-1 to TRBJ2-2, with TRBD2 matching 9 bases. Germline lookup yields CDR1 SGHRS and CDR2 YFSETQ. This CDR3 comprises 16 residues. V was clipped by 3 bases and J by 4 bases; unmatched bases: 7. This CDR3 reads CASSSRLAGPTGELFF. The CDR3 DNA is TGCGCCAGCAGCTCGCGGCTAGCGGGGCCCACCGGGGAGCTGTTTTTT.

The chain employs TRBV30 and TRBJ2-6, with TRBD1 matching over 10 bases. The CDR3 is 18 residues long. The V gene end was trimmed by 3 bases and the J gene end by 1 base; junction bases not matched to a gene: 9. Germline CDR1 and CDR2: GTSNPN and SVGIG (reference sequence). This CDR3 reads CAWRKTGGSLSGANVLTF. The CDR3 bases are TGTGCCTGGAGAAAGACAGGGGGCTCCCTTTCTGGGGCCAACGTCCTGACTTTC.

The chain combines TRBV13 with TRBJ2-3, with a possible D match to TRBD1 (5 bases). This CDR3 has 13 residues. Per germline, CDR1 PRHDT and CDR2 FYEKMQ (reference sequence). Trimming cost V 3 bases and J 4 bases, with 8 bases left between them. The DNA of the CDR3 is TGTGCCAGCAGCTTTCAGGGCCCAGATACGCAGTATTTT. Protein product: CASSFQGPDTQYF.

The CDR3 nucleotides read TGTGCCAGCAGCTTAGCGGCGGGGATGGTCTCATACGAGCAGTACTTC. Its translation: CASSLAAGMVSYEQYF. The chain recombines TRBV7-2 with TRBJ2-7, with TRBD2 as a possible D gene (6 bases). There are 16 residues in the CDR3. The V and J ends lost 0 bases and 4 bases respectively, with 16 bases between them. Germline assignment: CDR1 SGHTA and CDR2 FQGNSA.

The gene calls are TRBV5-4 and TRBJ1-1; D may be TRBD1 (6 bases). The V gene's germline CDR1 is SGHNT and CDR2 YYREEE (reference sequence). Trimming pared 4 bases from V and 0 bases from J, leaving 13 bases between. The length of the CDR3 is 15 residues. The CDR3 DNA reads TGTGCCAGCAGCCTTCCCAGGGGCATGAACACTGAAGCTTTCTTT. It specifies CASSLPRGMNTEAFF.

Of note for this clone: Because the CDR3's place on the DNA is in doubt, the DNA is left out and the CDR3 is given as listed by TCRdb. The V gene is TRBV21-1, the J gene TRBJ2-7; the table's D call TRBD1 went unverified against the DNA. TRBV21-1 is tagged as a pseudogene. The CDR3 adds up to 14 amino acids, both ends counted. The CDR3 loop reads CASVGQGALYEQYF.

The rearrangement uses TRBV21-1 and TRBJ1-3; the tabulated D call, TRBD1, remains unverified against the DNA. TRBV21-1 counts as a pseudogene. The CDR3 loop spans 15 amino acids. DNA for the CDR3: TGTGCCAGCAGCACTTCGGACAGCTCTGGAAACACCATATATTTT. It codes for CASSTSDSSGNTIYF.

The rearrangement uses TRBV21-1 and TRBJ1-2; the table calls TRBD1, which could not be checked here. TRBV21-1 is noted as a pseudogene. CDR3 size: 15 residues. DNA of the CDR3: TGTGCCAGCAGCTCCGGTGGACAGAGGGACTATGGCTACACCTTC. Translation gives CASSSGGQRDYGYTF.

V is TRBV19 and J is TRBJ2-2; 7 bases agree with TRBD2. Germline CDR1 reads LNHDA; CDR2 reads SQIVND (reference sequence). The V and J ends lost 7 bases and 8 bases, in that order; junction bases with no gene match: 7. CDR3 length: 13 residues. The chain's CDR3 is CASNTRLAGELFF. The CDR3 DNA reads TGTGCCAGTAATACTCGACTAGCTGGGGAGCTGTTTTTT.

This sequence joins TRBV13 and TRBJ2-1; TRBD2 is a possible D gene (6 bases). Between the trimmed V and J ends, which lost 5 bases and 2 bases, there was a span of 16 bases. CDR3 size: 16 residues. The V gene's germline CDR1 is PRHDT and CDR2 FYEKMQ (reference sequence). The CDR3: CASSGTGTLTYNEQFF. The CDR3, as DNA: TGTGCCAGCAGCGGAACCGGGACTCTAACCTACAATGAGCAGTTCTTC. Using reference TRBV13 and TRBJ2-1 for the parts outside the CDR3, the full variable domain is AAGVIQSPRHLIKEKRETATLKCYPIPRHDTVYWYQQGPGQDPQFLISFYEKMQSDKGSIPDRFSAQQFSDYHSELNMSSLELGDSALYFCASSGTGTLTYNEQFFGPGTRLTVL.

The chain combines TRBV18 with TRBJ2-5, with 7 bases lining up with TRBD1. Germline trimming cut 0 bases from V and 0 bases from J; bases unmatched to any gene: 1. The CDR3 has 15 residues. CDR1 is KGHSH, CDR2 LQKENI, per germline. This CDR3 reads CASSPPTGNQETQYF. In DNA, the CDR3 is TGTGCCAGCTCACCACCGACAGGGAACCAAGAGACCCAGTACTTC.

The chain employs TRBV5-1 and TRBJ1-3, with D perhaps matching TRBD1 (6 bases). From germline, CDR1 is SGHRS and CDR2 YFSETQ. This CDR3 has 16 amino acids. V was cut by 0 bases and J by 1 base, with 11 bases left in between. CDR3 protein: CASSLAGGQSGNTIYF. CDR3 DNA: TGCGCCAGCAGCTTGGCCGGAGGACAGTCTGGAAACACCATATATTTT.

CDR3 nucleotide sequence: TGTGCCATCAGTCCTAGCGGGGGCCAAGAGACCCAGTACTTC. Encoded protein: CAISPSGGQETQYF. The rearrangement uses TRBV10-3 and TRBJ2-5; 10 nucleotides agree with TRBD2. The germline CDR1 and CDR2 sequences are ENHRY and SYGVKD. The junction had 1 base not matched to a gene; V was cut back by 5 bases and J by 1 base. The length of the CDR3 is 14 residues.

The chain carries TRBV18 and TRBJ2-7; 7 nucleotides match TRBD1. V gave up 6 bases and J gave up 9 bases; unmatched junction bases: 20. Germline loops: CDR1 KGHSH, CDR2 LQKENI. CDR3 size: 16 residues. CDR3 protein: CASSKGDSTTIFRQYF. The CDR3 DNA is TGTGCCAGCTCTAAGGGGGACAGCACCACGATATTCCGGCAGTACTTC.

CDR3 residues: CASSTLPRTGGMDEQYF. The CDR3 coding sequence is TGTGCCAGTAGTACCCTGCCACGGACAGGGGGCATGGACGAGCAGTACTTC. V gene TRBV19 combines with J gene TRBJ2-7; 11 nucleotides agree with TRBD1. The germline V gene encodes CDR1 LNHDA and CDR2 SQIVND (reference sequence). Losses at the gene ends were 4 bases for V and 5 bases for J; bases not matched to a gene: 13. The CDR3 consists of 17 residues.